The TCR beta chain under discussion was sequenced for a study of T cell responses to AZD1222 COVID-19 vaccine. This CDR3 is built from 14 residues. V was shortened by 6 bases and J by 3 bases, with 18 bases between the two germline ends. Germline V gene data show CDR1 as SQVTM and CDR2 as ANQGSEA. Data came from immunoSEQ multiplex PCR; TCRdb stores just in-frame clones and leaves some out. The sample has 140,000 or so clones; around 88% are singletons. Only a few counts were recorded for this clone. J is TRBJ2-7 and V is TRBV29-1; D possibly corresponds to TRBD1 (5 bases). The TCR was taken from an adult in good health. Sequencing was performed on peripheral blood, taken on day 0 of AZD1222 vaccination. CDR3 DNA sequence: TGCAGCGTCGCAGACAGTTTCAAATTCTACGAGCAGTACTTC. It translates to CSVADSFKFYEQYF.